This T cell receptor (beta chain) is from a study of OX40 agonist ivuxolimab in advanced cancers. About the research overall: Enrollees could have had prior anti-PD-1, anti-PD-L1 or anti-CTLA-4 therapy, which more than 30% had received. Findings and caveats of the study: Relatively little clonal expansion, among the lowest observed, appeared in partial responders at 0.1-3.0 mg/kg. There were, on average, more expanded clones in CD8+ T cells than in CD4+. Antigen specificity was not determined for the expanded peripheral T cells.

On this clone: Its target is not known.

Data came from immunoSEQ multiplex PCR; TCRdb stores just in-frame clones and leaves some out. This table holds approximately 28,000 clones, approximately 89% found once. The junction had 4 bases not matched to a gene; V was cut back by 1 base and J by 4 bases. The CDR3 runs 15 residues. The germline CDR1 and CDR2 sequences are LGHNA and YNFKEQ. The receptor was derived from an adult with an advanced solid tumor such as melanoma, head and neck, liver or kidney cancer. The J gene is TRBJ2-1, the V gene TRBV4-2; 7 bases align to TRBD2. Sample: CD4+ or CD8+ T cells sorted from blood, taken in a trial of the OX40 agonist ivuxolimab. Here the CDR3 reads CASSQVSGNYNEQFF. DNA of the CDR3: TGTGCCAGCAGCCAAGTCAGCGGGAATTACAATGAGCAGTTCTTC.